Included here is one TCR beta chain sequence, with context. What it binds is not known. The germline gives CDR1 LNHDA, CDR2 SQIVND (reference sequence). V was pared by 6 bases and J by 5 bases, with 7 bases of the junction left unmatched. This CDR3 has 14 residues. There were no patients who had received any treatment before thyroid surgery. The entry originates in a study of metastatic and nonmetastatic thyroid tumors. Study context: Repertoires from blood and tumor or nodule tissue of malignant and benign thyroid patients were compared.

General study points: It was reportedly found that TCR beta diversity was significantly higher in malignant thyroid tumors than in benign nodules, a difference seen in both blood and tumor samples.

As processed by the authors: Using the CDR3 differences seen across clinicopathological groups, the authors built a distant-metastasis classifier for papillary thyroid cancer, which was meant to discriminate distant-metastatic patients. TCRdb reanalyzed the PCR reads with MiXCR. What appears here as the V and J calls and clone size reflects TCRdb's work, not the paper's. The data hold tens of thousands of clones, with under 25% observed a single time. This chain joins TRBV19 and TRBJ2-7; 10 positions match TRBD1. Sequenced: blood. The source of this sequence is a male donor with papillary thyroid cancer or a benign thyroid nodule (not recorded which). Some clones in this sample may be carry-over from other donors' samples. CDR3 nucleotide sequence: TGTGCCAGTAGCTCCGGGACAGGGGTGAACGAGCAGTACTTC. It codes for CASSSGTGVNEQYF.